The subject of this entry is one T cell receptor beta chain. The data derive from a study of T cells in Graves' hyperthyroidism and ophthalmopathy. The CDR3 runs to 17 residues. Germline CDR1 reads SGHRS; CDR2 reads YFSETQ. The V and J ends lost 1 base and 8 bases, in that order; junction bases with no gene match: 11. It was RNA transcripts that yielded the amplified TCR beta CDR3 regions. HTBI primers were employed in a first-round RT-PCR of the TCR CDR3. Each CDR3 protein is one row after TCRdb ran MiXCR on the multiplex PCR reads. The sample contains hundreds of thousands of distinct CDR3 sequences, over 20% of which appear only once. Disease duration was under 3 months in the ophthalmopathy patients, who also had a Clinical Activity Score of at least 3 and a NOSPECS grade of at least 4.

The chain employs TRBV5-1 and TRBJ2-1; 11 bases align to TRBD2. Sequencing input: blood. The TCR originated in a man aged 30 to 39 with Graves' ophthalmopathy. The CDR3: CASSLLSTSGRSDEQFF. DNA for the CDR3: TGCGCCAGCAGCTTGCTCTCTACTAGCGGGAGAAGTGATGAGCAGTTCTTC.